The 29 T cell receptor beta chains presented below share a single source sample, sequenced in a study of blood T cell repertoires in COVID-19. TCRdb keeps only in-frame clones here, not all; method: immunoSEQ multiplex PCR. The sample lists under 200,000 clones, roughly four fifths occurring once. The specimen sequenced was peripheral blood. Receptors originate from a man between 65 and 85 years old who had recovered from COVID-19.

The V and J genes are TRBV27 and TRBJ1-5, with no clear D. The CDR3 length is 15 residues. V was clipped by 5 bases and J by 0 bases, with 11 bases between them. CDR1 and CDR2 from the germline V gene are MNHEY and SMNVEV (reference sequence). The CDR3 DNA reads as TGTGCCAGCAGTCTAACAGCTTATAGCAATCAGCCCCAGCATTTT. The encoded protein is CASSLTAYSNQPQHF.

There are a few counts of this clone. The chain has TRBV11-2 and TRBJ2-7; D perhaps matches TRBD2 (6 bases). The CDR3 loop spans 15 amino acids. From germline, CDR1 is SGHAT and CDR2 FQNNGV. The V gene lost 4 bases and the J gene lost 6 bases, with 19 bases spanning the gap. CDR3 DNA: TGTGCCAGCAGCTCGGTAGGAGGGGTGATAAGCGAGCAGTACTTC. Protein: CASSSVGGVISEQYF. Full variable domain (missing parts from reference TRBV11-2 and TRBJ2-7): EAGVAQSPRYKIIEKRQSVAFWCNPISGHATLYWYQQILGQGPKLLIQFQNNGVVDDSQLPKDRFSAERLKGVDSTLKIQPAKLEDSAVYLCASSSVGGVISEQYFGPGTRLTVT.

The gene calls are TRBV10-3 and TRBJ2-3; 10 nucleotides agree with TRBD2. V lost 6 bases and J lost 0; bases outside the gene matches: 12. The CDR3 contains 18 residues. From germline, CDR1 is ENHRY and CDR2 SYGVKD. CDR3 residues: CAIRRSPGTSESTDTQYF. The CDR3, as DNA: TGTGCCATCAGACGCTCTCCCGGGACTAGCGAAAGCACAGATACGCAGTATTTT.

CDR3 protein: CASSLLRGDQETQYF. In DNA, the CDR3 is TGCGCCAGCAGCTTGTTACGGGGTGACCAAGAGACCCAGTACTTC. The V call is TRBV5-1, the J call TRBJ2-5; D is possibly TRBD2 (5 bases). Per germline, CDR1 SGHRS and CDR2 YFSETQ. The CDR3 is 15 amino acids. Trimming stripped 1 base from V and 0 bases from J, with 10 bases between.

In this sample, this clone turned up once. The CDR3 coding sequence is TGTGCCAGCAGCTTGGGGTTGGAGCTCACAGATACGCAGTATTTT. This encodes CASSLGLELTDTQYF. The chain couples TRBV5-5 to TRBJ2-3, with unresolved D. V was clipped by 0 bases and J by 2 bases, with 10 bases between them. The CDR3 totals 15 residues. Germline V CDR1 and CDR2: SGHKS, YYEKEE (reference sequence).

CDR3 coding DNA: TGTGCCAGCAGCGGCCGGGTCGGAAACACCATATATTTT. This codes for CASSGRVGNTIYF. This chain joins TRBV5-6 and TRBJ1-3; D unclear. The germline V and J ends were trimmed by 4 bases and 4 bases, with 9 bases remaining between them. The CDR3 totals 13 residues. Germline assignment: CDR1 SGHDT and CDR2 YYEEEE.

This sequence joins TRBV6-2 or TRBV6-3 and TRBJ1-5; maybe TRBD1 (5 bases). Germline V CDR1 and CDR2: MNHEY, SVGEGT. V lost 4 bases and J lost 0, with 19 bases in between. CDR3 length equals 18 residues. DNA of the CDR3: TGTGCCAGCAGTTCGGCCCACCTTAGGGGCTCTAGCAATCAGCCCCAGCATTTT. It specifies CASSSAHLRGSSNQPQHF.

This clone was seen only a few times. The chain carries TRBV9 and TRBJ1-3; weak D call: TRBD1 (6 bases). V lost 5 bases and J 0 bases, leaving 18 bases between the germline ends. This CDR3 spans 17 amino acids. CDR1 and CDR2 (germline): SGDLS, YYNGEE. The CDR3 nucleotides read TGTGCCAGCAGAATAGACAGGCCCCCTTGCTCTGGAAACACCATATATTTT. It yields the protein CASRIDRPPCSGNTIYF.

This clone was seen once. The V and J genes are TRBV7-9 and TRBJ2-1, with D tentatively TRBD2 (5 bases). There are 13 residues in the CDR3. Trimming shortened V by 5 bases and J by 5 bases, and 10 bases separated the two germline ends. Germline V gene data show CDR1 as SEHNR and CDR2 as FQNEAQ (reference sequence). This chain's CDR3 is CASSTTRNNEQFF. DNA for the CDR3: TGTGCCAGCAGCACCACTAGAAACAATGAGCAGTTCTTC.

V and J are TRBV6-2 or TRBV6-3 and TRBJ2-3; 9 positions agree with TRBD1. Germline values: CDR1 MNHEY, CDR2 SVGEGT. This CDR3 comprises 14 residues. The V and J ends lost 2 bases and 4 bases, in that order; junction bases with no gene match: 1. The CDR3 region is CASSYGTGSDTQYF. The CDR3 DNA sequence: TGTGCCAGCAGTTACGGGACAGGGTCAGATACGCAGTATTTT.

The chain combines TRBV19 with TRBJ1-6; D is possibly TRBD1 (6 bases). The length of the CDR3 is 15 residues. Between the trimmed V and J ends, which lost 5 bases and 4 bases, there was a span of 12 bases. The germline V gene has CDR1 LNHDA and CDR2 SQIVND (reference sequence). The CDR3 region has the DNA TGTGCCAGTAGTTCGACAGGATTGTATAATTCACCCCTCCACTTT. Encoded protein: CASSSTGLYNSPLHF.

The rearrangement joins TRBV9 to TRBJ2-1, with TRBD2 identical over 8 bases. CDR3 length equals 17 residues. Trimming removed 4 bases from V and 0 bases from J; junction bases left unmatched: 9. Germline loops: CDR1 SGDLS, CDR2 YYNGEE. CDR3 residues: CASSRTPSGSSYNEQFF. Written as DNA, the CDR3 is TGTGCCAGCAGCCGGACCCCCAGCGGGAGCTCCTACAATGAGCAGTTCTTC.

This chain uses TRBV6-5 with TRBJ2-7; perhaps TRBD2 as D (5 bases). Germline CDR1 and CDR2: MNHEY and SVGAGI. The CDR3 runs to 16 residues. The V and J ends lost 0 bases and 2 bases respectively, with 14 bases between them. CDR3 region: CASSYSTGSGAYEQYF. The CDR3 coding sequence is TGTGCCAGCAGTTACTCGACCGGCAGCGGAGCCTACGAGCAGTACTTC.

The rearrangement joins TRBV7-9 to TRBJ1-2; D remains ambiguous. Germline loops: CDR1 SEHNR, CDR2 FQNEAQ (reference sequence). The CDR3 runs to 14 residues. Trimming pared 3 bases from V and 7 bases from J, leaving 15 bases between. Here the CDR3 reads CASSFSRDSSGYTF. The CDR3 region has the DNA TGTGCCAGCAGCTTTTCCCGCGATAGTTCTGGCTACACCTTC. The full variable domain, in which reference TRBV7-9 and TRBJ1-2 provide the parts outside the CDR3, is DTGVSQNPRHKITKRGQNVTFRCDPISEHNRLYWYRQTLGQGPEFLTYFQNEAQLEKSRLLSDRFSAERPKGSFSTLEIQRTEQGDSAMYLCASSFSRDSSGYTFGSGTRLTVV.

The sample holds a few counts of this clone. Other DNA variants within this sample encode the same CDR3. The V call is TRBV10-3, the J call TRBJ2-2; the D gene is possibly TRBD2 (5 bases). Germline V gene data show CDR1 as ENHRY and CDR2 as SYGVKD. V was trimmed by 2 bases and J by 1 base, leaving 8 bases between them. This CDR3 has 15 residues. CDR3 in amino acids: CAISEEGVNTGELFF. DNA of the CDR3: TGTGCCATCAGTGAGGAGGGAGTGAACACCGGGGAGCTGTTTTTT.

CDR3 sequence (DNA): TGCGCCAGCAGCTGGACTCACGGAGGCAGTGAGCAGTTCTTC. Its translation is CASSWTHGGSEQFF. V is TRBV5-1 and J is TRBJ2-1; D may be TRBD2 (5 bases). The ends were cut back, 3 bases at V and 9 bases at J, with 16 bases in the middle. CDR1 is SGHRS and CDR2 is YFSETQ in the germline V gene. The CDR3 is 14 amino acids.

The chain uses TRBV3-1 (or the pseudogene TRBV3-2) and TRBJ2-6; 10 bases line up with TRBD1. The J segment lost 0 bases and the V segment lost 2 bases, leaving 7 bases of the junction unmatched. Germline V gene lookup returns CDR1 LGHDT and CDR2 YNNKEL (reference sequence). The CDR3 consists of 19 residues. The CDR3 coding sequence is TGTGCCAGCAGCCAAACCGGGACAGGGGCTCACTCTGGGGCCAACGTCCTGACTTTC. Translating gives CASSQTGTGAHSGANVLTF.

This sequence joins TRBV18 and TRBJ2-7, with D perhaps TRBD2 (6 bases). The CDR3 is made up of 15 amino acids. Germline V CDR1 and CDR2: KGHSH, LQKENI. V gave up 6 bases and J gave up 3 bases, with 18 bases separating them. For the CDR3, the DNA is TGTGCCAGCTCGGAGGGCGGTTTCTCTCTCTACGAGCAGTACTTC. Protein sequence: CASSEGGFSLYEQYF. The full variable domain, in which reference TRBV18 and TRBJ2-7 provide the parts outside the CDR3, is NAGVMQNPRHLVRRRGQEARLRCSPMKGHSHVYWYRQLPEEGLKFMVYLQKENIIDESGMPKERFSAEFPKEGPSILRIQQVVRGDSAAYFCASSEGGFSLYEQYFGPGTRLTVT.

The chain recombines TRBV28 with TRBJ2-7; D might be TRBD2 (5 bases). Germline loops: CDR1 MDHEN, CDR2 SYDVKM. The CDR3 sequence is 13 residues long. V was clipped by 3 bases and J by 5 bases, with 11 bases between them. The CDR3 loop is CASSFSLANEQYF. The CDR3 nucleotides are TGTGCCAGCAGTTTTAGTCTAGCCAACGAGCAGTACTTC.

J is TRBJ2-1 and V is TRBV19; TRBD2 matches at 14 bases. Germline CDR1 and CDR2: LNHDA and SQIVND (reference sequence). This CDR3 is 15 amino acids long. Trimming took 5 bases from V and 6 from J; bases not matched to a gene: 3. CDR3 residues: CASSAGTSGSNEQFF. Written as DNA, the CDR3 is TGTGCCAGTAGTGCCGGGACTAGCGGGAGCAATGAGCAGTTCTTC.

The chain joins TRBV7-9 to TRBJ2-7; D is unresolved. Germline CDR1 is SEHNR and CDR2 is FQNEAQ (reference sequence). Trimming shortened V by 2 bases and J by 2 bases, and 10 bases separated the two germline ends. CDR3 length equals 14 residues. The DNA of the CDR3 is TGTGCCAGCAGCTTATACCCCAGGCCCTACGAGCAGTACTTC. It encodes CASSLYPRPYEQYF.

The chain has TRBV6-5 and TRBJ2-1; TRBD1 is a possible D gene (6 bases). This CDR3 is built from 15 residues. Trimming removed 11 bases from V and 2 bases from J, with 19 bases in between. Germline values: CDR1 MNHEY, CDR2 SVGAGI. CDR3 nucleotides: TGTGCCTGCCAGCAGTCGGGACAAGCCTACAATGAGCAGTTCTTC. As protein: CACQQSGQAYNEQFF.

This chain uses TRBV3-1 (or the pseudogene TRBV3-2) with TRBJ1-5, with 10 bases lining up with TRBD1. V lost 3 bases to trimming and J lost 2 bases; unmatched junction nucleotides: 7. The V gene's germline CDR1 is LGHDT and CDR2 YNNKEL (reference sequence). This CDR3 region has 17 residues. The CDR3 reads CASSQGTGVGGNQPQHF. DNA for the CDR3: TGTGCCAGCAGCCAGGGGACAGGGGTGGGTGGCAATCAGCCCCAGCATTTT.

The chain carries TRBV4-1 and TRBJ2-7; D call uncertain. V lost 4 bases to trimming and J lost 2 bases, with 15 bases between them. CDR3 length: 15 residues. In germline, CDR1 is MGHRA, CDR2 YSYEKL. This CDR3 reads CASSPSLEVAYEQYF. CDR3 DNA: TGCGCCAGCAGCCCCTCCCTAGAGGTGGCCTACGAGCAGTACTTC.

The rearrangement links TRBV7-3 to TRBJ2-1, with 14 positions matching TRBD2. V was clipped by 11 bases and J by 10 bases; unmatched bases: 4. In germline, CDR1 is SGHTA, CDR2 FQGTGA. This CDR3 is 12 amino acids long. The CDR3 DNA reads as TGTGCCTGGGGACTAGCGGGAGTGGAGCAGTTCTTC. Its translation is CAWGLAGVEQFF.

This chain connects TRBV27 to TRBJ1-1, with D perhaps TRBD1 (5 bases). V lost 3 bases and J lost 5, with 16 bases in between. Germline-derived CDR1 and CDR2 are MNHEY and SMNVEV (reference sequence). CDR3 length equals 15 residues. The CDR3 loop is CASSFQGTLRTEAFF. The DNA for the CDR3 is TGTGCCAGCAGTTTCCAGGGTACACTAAGGACTGAAGCTTTCTTT.

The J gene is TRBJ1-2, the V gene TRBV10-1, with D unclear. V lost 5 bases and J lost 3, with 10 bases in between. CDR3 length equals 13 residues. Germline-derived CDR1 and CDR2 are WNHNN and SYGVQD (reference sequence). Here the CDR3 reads CASSPNSDYGYTF. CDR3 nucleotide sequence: TGCGCCAGCAGTCCCAACTCGGACTATGGCTACACCTTC.

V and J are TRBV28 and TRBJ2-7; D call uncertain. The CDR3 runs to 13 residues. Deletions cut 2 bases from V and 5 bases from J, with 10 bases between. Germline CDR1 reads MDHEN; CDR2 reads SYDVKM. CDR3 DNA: TGTGCCAGCAGTTTACCCCCCCTCGACGAGCAGTACTTC. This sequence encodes CASSLPPLDEQYF. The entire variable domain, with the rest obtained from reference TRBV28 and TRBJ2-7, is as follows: DVKVTQSSRYLVKRTGEKVFLECVQDMDHENMFWYRQDPGLGLRLIYFSYDVKMKEKGDIPEGYSVSREKKERFSLILESASTNQTSMYLCASSLPPLDEQYFGPGTRLTVT.

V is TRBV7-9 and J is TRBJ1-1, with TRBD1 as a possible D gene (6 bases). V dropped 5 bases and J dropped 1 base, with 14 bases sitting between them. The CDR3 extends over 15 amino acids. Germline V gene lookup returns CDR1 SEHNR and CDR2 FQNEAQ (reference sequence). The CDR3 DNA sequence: TGTGCCAGCAGCCTCCTCTGGACAGCGAACACTGAAGCTTTCTTT. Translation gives CASSLLWTANTEAFF.